The clone carrying this T cell receptor (beta chain) appeared a few times. TCRdb recomputed calls from the 5' RACE reads with MiXCR, one row per CDR3 protein. The table shows around 250,000 distinct CDR3 sequences, with about 17% occurring only once. The data derive from a study of T-cell memory formation after mild COVID-19. The V end was cut by 3 bases, the J end by 5 bases, with 7 bases between. From germline, CDR1 is SEHNR and CDR2 FQNEAQ (reference sequence). The CDR3 sequence is 13 residues long. This sequence originates from a man younger than 30 who had mild COVID-19 (a few samples of this study predate the infection). Cell type and time point are not known. The sequenced material came from PBMCs or a T cell subset sorted from them (not recorded which). This chain joins TRBV7-9 and TRBJ1-4; D remains ambiguous. Here the CDR3 DNA reads TGTGCCAGCAGCTTCGTAGGGAATGAAAAACTGTTTTTT. It specifies CASSFVGNEKLFF.